One T cell receptor (beta chain) is described in this entry. Its cognate antigen is unknown. This record belongs to a study of CD8 T cells in ankylosing spondylitis. Findings of the study overall: Seemingly characteristic of ankylosing spondylitis blood was a TCR beta motif consisting of several highly homologous variants. The authors found the disease-linked clones to be CD8+ and relatively rare in peripheral blood.

TCRdb re-called the 5' RACE reads through MiXCR, storing one row per CDR3 protein. The repertoire includes around 440,000 distinct CDR3 sequences, 17% of them detected once, and approximately 1% sits in the top ten. The CDR3 is made up of 14 amino acids. The V segment lost 6 bases and the J segment 5 bases; nucleotides outside the gene matches: 8. Germline CDR1 reads SNHLY; CDR2 reads FYNNEI. What was sequenced was blood, either unsorted or a sorted T cell fraction (not recorded which). The clonotype comes from a male donor with ankylosing spondylitis. J is TRBJ2-7 and V is TRBV2; 9 nucleotides agree with TRBD1. CDR3 in amino acids: CASREQGASHEQYF. CDR3 bases: TGTGCCAGCAGAGAACAGGGGGCGTCCCACGAGCAGTACTTC.